This T cell receptor (beta chain) was found in a study of somatic mutations in cytotoxic T cells in rheumatoid arthritis. V lost 4 bases and J lost 8; bases outside the gene matches: 10. CDR1 is MDHEN and CDR2 is SYDVKM in the germline V gene. CDR3 length: 16 amino acids. Some clones are missing from TCRdb's copy, which holds only in-frame ones; the method was immunoSEQ multiplex PCR. The sample holds fewer than 8,500 clones, approximately 70% seen once. This rearrangement joins TRBV28 to TRBJ2-1; TRBD2 matches 11 bases. The source material was CD8+ T cells sorted from blood. The origin of this receptor is an adult with rheumatoid arthritis. The CDR3: CASSSLTSGRGYEQFF. The DNA of the CDR3 is TGTGCCAGCAGTTCCCTAACTAGCGGGAGAGGGTATGAGCAGTTCTTC.